What follows are 12 T cell receptor beta chains derived from one specimen sequenced in a study of T cells after yellow fever vaccination. Each CDR3 protein is one row after TCRdb ran MiXCR on the 5' RACE reads. The data contain approximately 61,000 distinct CDR3 sequences, 7.1% of them singletons. This specimen was CD8+ T cells sorted from PBMCs, taken on the day of the first yellow fever vaccination. These receptors were obtained from a man between 18 and 29 years old who received the YFV17D yellow fever vaccine.

This clonotype was observed at least ten times. This sequence joins TRBV27 and TRBJ1-5; unclear D gene. V lost 8 bases and J 2 bases, leaving 10 bases between the germline ends. The length of the CDR3 is 13 residues. Germline V gives CDR1 MNHEY, CDR2 SMNVEV (reference sequence). The CDR3 bases are TGTGCCAGCCGTAAAATAGGCAATCAGCCCCAGCATTTT. Protein sequence: CASRKIGNQPQHF.

This clonotype was recorded many times. The chain has TRBV11-2 and TRBJ2-1, with D tentatively TRBD1 or TRBD2 (5 bases each). This CDR3 comprises 16 residues. The germline V gene encodes CDR1 SGHAT and CDR2 FQNNGV. V shed 1 base and J shed 4 bases, with 14 bases lying between them. The CDR3 region has the DNA TGTGCCAGCAGCTTAGGGCAGGGCGGCGGGTACAATGAGCAGTTCTTC. This codes for CASSLGQGGGYNEQFF.

This clonotype appeared a few times. The gene calls are TRBV29-1 and TRBJ2-5; D perhaps matches TRBD1 (6 bases). The CDR3 loop spans 12 amino acids. V lost 3 bases and J 7 bases, leaving 12 bases between the germline ends. From germline, CDR1 is SQVTM and CDR2 ANQGSEA. CDR3 region: CSVEGAWGTQYF. DNA for the CDR3: TGCAGCGTTGAGGGGGCATGGGGGACCCAGTACTTC.

This clonotype was counted many times. The chain uses TRBV6-5 and TRBJ2-7; D remains unclear. Germline assignment: CDR1 MNHEY and CDR2 SVGAGI. CDR3 length: 13 amino acids. V lost 1 base and J lost 3, with 7 bases in between. The CDR3 region has the DNA TGTGCCAGCAGTTACTATGACGGCTACGAGCAGTACTTC. Its protein product is CASSYYDGYEQYF.

The CDR3 region has the DNA TGTGCCAGCAGCCAAGATTTGCAGGGCAACTATGGCTACACCTTC. Its translation: CASSQDLQGNYGYTF. V usage is TRBV4-2 and J usage is TRBJ1-2; possibly TRBD1 for D (5 bases). The CDR3 totals 15 residues. Trimming cost V 0 bases and J 2 bases, with 10 bases left between them. Germline V gives CDR1 LGHNA, CDR2 YNFKEQ.

Many counts were recorded for this clonotype. The chain recombines TRBV5-1 with TRBJ2-1, with D unclear. The CDR3 sequence is 15 residues long. Trimming removed 4 bases from V and 0 bases from J, with 11 bases in between. Germline-derived CDR1 and CDR2 are SGHRS and YFSETQ. CDR3 coding DNA: TGCGCCAGCAGCCAGAACGGGTACTCCTACAATGAGCAGTTCTTC. Translating gives CASSQNGYSYNEQFF. The variable domain in full, completed from reference TRBV5-1 and TRBJ2-1, reads KAGVTQTPRYLIKTRGQQVTLSCSPISGHRSVSWYQQTPGQGLQFLFEYFSETQRNKGNFPGRFSGRQFSNSRSEMNVSTLELGDSALYLCASSQNGYSYNEQFFGPGTRLTVL.

This chain connects TRBV5-6 to TRBJ1-1; D remains ambiguous. The CDR3 contains 12 residues. Germline lookup yields CDR1 SGHDT and CDR2 YYEEEE. Trimming stripped 3 bases from V and 6 bases from J, with 9 bases between. CDR3 residues: CASSWTGPEAFF. CDR3 nucleotide sequence: TGTGCCAGCAGCTGGACCGGGCCTGAAGCTTTCTTT.

This clonotype was found many times. The chain joins TRBV12-3 or TRBV12-4 to TRBJ1-1; a possible D gene is TRBD1 (5 bases). This CDR3 comprises 15 residues. V was clipped by 10 bases and J by 6 bases, with 24 bases between them. CDR3: CATSVTGTRIAEAFF. The CDR3 DNA reads as TGTGCCACCTCCGTCACAGGAACAAGGATCGCTGAAGCTTTCTTT.

This clonotype was detected ten times or more. The gene calls are TRBV4-3 and TRBJ2-5; 8 positions agree with TRBD1. Germline trimming cut 10 bases from V and 2 bases from J; bases unmatched to any gene: 9. The CDR3 runs to 14 residues. CDR1 LGHNA and CDR2 YSLEER come from the germline V gene. CDR3 sequence (DNA): TGCGCCATTCCTTCCCGGGACAGGCAAGAGACCCAGTACTTC. Translating gives CAIPSRDRQETQYF.

At least ten counts were recorded for this clonotype. The chain uses TRBV5-5 and TRBJ2-1; tentatively, D is TRBD1 or TRBD2 (5 bases each). This CDR3 is built from 12 residues. CDR1 is SGHKS and CDR2 is YYEKEE in the germline V gene (reference sequence). V shed 0 bases and J shed 8 bases, with 6 bases lying between them. CDR3 bases: TGTGCCAGCAGCTTGGGGGGACATGAGCAGTTCTTC. It yields the protein CASSLGGHEQFF.

The table lists this clonotype with many counts. The CDR3 here is CASRPTIWRGGTDTQYF. CDR3 in DNA: TGTGCCAGCAGACCCACCATTTGGCGGGGGGGAACAGATACGCAGTATTTT. The chain links TRBV6-2 or TRBV6-3 to TRBJ2-3, with 9 positions matching TRBD2. The CDR3 has 17 amino acids. Germline V gene lookup returns CDR1 MNHEY and CDR2 SVGEGT. With 6 bases clipped from V and 3 bases from J, the junction kept 13 bases outside the gene matches.

This clonotype has ten or more counts. The CDR3 coding sequence is TGTGCCAGCAGCCACGGACAGTACCGGATAGAAGAGACCCAGTACTTC. Encoded protein: CASSHGQYRIEETQYF. The chain links TRBV7-9 to TRBJ2-5; tentatively, D is TRBD1 (6 bases). The CDR3 sequence is 16 residues long. Germline lookup yields CDR1 SEHNR and CDR2 FQNEAQ (reference sequence). V gave up 5 bases and J gave up 3 bases, with 19 bases separating them.